Below are 24 T cell receptor beta chains sequenced from a single sample in a study of response to subunit inactivated influenza vaccine. TCRdb fed the RT-PCR reads into MiXCR, producing one record per CDR3 protein. The data contain 500,000 to 600,000 distinct CDR3 sequences, approximately 16% of them singletons. The specimen was CD4+ T cells sorted from PBMCs, collected roughly 24 months after vaccination. Source of these receptors: a man between 50 and 75 years old who received an inactivated influenza vaccine.

This clonotype was seen only a few times. At one end the junction does not follow the germline gene, possibly because of a read error. The chain is built from TRBV7-2 and TRBJ2-7; TRBD2 might be the D (5 bases). The CDR3 extends over 13 amino acids. The germline V gene has CDR1 SGHTA and CDR2 FQGNSA. CDR3 in DNA: TGTGCCAGCAGCCTAGCAGTCCCCTACGAGCAGTACTTC. It specifies CASSLAVPYEQYF.

The rearrangement joins TRBV7-8 to TRBJ1-5, with D tentatively TRBD1 (5 bases). Trimming stripped 2 bases from V and 6 bases from J, with 11 bases between. The V gene's germline CDR1 is SGHVS and CDR2 FQNEAQ. CDR3 size: 14 residues. CDR3 protein: CASSLQLGTQPQHF. The CDR3, as DNA: TGTGCCAGCAGCTTACAGTTAGGGACTCAGCCCCAGCATTTT.

In its sample, this clonotype was seen a few times. This chain connects TRBV3-1 to TRBJ2-5; D is possibly TRBD2 (5 bases). The length of the CDR3 is 14 residues. The germline CDR1 and CDR2 sequences are LGHDT and YNNKEL (reference sequence). Trimming removed 1 base from V and 3 bases from J, with 9 bases in between. CDR3 in DNA: TGTGCCAGCAGCCAAGGCGACTATAAAGAGACCCAGTACTTC. It is translated as CASSQGDYKETQYF.

This chain links TRBV6-1 with TRBJ1-6; weak D call: TRBD1 (5 bases). The V gene lost 7 bases and the J gene lost 4 bases, with 14 bases spanning the gap. This CDR3 comprises 15 residues. In germline, CDR1 is MNHNS, CDR2 SASEGT. The CDR3 DNA is TGTGCCAGCACTCTAGCGGGACGGTATAATTCACCCCTCCACTTT. This codes for CASTLAGRYNSPLHF.

The chain is built from TRBV5-4 and TRBJ2-2; the match to TRBD2 covers 9 bases. The CDR3 runs 16 residues. The V segment lost 4 bases and the J segment 5 bases; nucleotides outside the gene matches: 9. CDR1 SGHNT and CDR2 YYREEE come from the germline V gene (reference sequence). The DNA of the CDR3 is TGTGCCAGCAGCGAGGTAGCGGGAGTGGGGACCGGGGAGCTGTTTTTT. It is translated as CASSEVAGVGTGELFF.

The genes are TRBV6-1 and TRBJ2-1; 13 positions agree with TRBD2. J gave up 5 bases and V 6 bases, and 4 bases lay outside the gene matches. The length of the CDR3 is 15 residues. The V gene's germline CDR1 is MNHNS and CDR2 SASEGT. CDR3 protein: CASSRLAGGHNEQFF. CDR3 sequence (DNA): TGTGCCAGCAGCCGACTAGCGGGAGGACACAATGAGCAGTTCTTC.

The chain recombines TRBV18 with TRBJ2-1, with 9 nucleotides matching TRBD2. The trim removed 3 bases at V and 5 bases at J, leaving 5 bases unmatched. The CDR3 runs 15 residues. From germline, CDR1 is KGHSH and CDR2 LQKENI. CDR3 in amino acids: CASSPGLAHHNEQFF. In DNA, the CDR3 is TGTGCCAGCTCACCGGGACTAGCACACCACAATGAGCAGTTCTTC.

This clonotype has only a few counts. The genes are TRBV29-1 and TRBJ1-1; no reliable D call. Germline-derived CDR1 and CDR2 are SQVTM and ANQGSEA. Deletions cut 3 bases from V and 3 bases from J, with 8 bases between. CDR3 length: 12 amino acids. CDR3 sequence: CSVDWYDTEAFF. For the CDR3, the DNA is TGCAGCGTTGATTGGTATGACACTGAAGCTTTCTTT. Full variable domain (rest looked up from reference TRBV29-1 and TRBJ1-1): SAVISQKPSRDICQRGTSLTIQCQVDSQVTMMFWYRQQPGQSLTLIATANQGSEATYESGFVIDKFPISRPNLTFSTLTVSNMSPEDSSIYLCSVDWYDTEAFFGQGTRLTVV.

This clonotype was seen only a few times. The chain couples TRBV7-8 to TRBJ2-5; 9 nucleotides agree with TRBD2. The CDR3 contains 17 residues. The V gene end was trimmed by 5 bases and the J gene end by 4 bases; junction bases not matched to a gene: 14. Germline V gives CDR1 SGHVS, CDR2 FQNEAQ. CDR3 residues: CASSKTVNSGRLETQYF. As DNA, the CDR3 is TGTGCCAGCAGCAAGACCGTAAATAGCGGGAGATTAGAGACCCAGTACTTC. The full variable domain, rest sourced from reference TRBV7-8 and TRBJ2-5, is GAGVSQSPRYKVAKRGQDVALRCDPISGHVSLFWYQQALGQGPEFLTYFQNEAQLDKSGLPSDRFFAERPEGSVSTLKIQRTQQEDSAVYLCASSKTVNSGRLETQYFGPGTRLLVL.

This clonotype turned up a few times. The J gene is TRBJ2-2, the V gene TRBV10-3; D gene ambiguous. Per the germline V gene, CDR1 is ENHRY and CDR2 is SYGVKD. V gave up 6 bases and J gave up 8 bases, with 13 bases separating them. CDR3 length: 13 residues. The CDR3: CAIRQRSEGELFF. CDR3 nucleotides: TGTGCCATCAGACAAAGGTCCGAGGGGGAGCTGTTTTTT.

The genes are TRBV5-1 and TRBJ1-3, with D tentatively TRBD1 (6 bases). Germline CDR1 is SGHRS and CDR2 is YFSETQ. This CDR3 is 15 amino acids long. Trimming pared 0 bases from V and 7 bases from J, leaving 14 bases between. The CDR3 spells CASSLGDNWVNTIYF. In nucleotides, the CDR3 is TGCGCCAGCAGCTTGGGGGACAACTGGGTGAACACCATATATTTT.

J is TRBJ2-3 and V is TRBV7-9; D perhaps matches TRBD2 (6 bases). The CDR3 runs to 14 residues. Germline lookup yields CDR1 SEHNR and CDR2 FQNEAQ (reference sequence). The germline V and J ends were trimmed by 5 bases and 5 bases, with 14 bases remaining between them. The CDR3 spells CASSETSWGDTQYF. The CDR3 region has the DNA TGTGCCAGCAGCGAGACTAGTTGGGGAGATACGCAGTATTTT.

This CDR3 reads CASSRGGAGGHEQFF. In DNA, the CDR3 is TGTGCCAGCAGCCGCGGGGGAGCGGGAGGGCATGAGCAGTTCTTC. V usage is TRBV6-2 or TRBV6-3 and J usage is TRBJ2-1, with TRBD2 identical over 10 bases. Trimming took 6 bases from V and 8 from J; bases not matched to a gene: 10. Germline V gene data show CDR1 as MNHEY and CDR2 as SVGEGT. The CDR3 spans 15 residues.

This clonotype was counted ten times or more. This rearrangement joins TRBV10-3 to TRBJ1-5; D call uncertain. Germline assignment: CDR1 ENHRY and CDR2 SYGVKD. Trimming cost V 2 bases and J 3 bases, with 8 bases left between them. The CDR3 loop spans 14 amino acids. CDR3 nucleotide sequence: TGTGCCATCAGTGAGACACGGGTCAATCAGCCCCAGCATTTT. Translating it yields CAISETRVNQPQHF.

This clonotype was observed a few times. This chain connects TRBV6-1 to TRBJ1-4, with D perhaps matching TRBD1 (6 bases). The CDR3 runs 16 residues. The V end was cut by 5 bases, the J end by 3 bases, with 16 bases between. CDR1 MNHNS and CDR2 SASEGT come from the germline V gene. The CDR3 region has the DNA TGTGCCAGCAGTCGCGACAGGTTTTCATCTAATGAAAAACTGTTTTTT. Encoded protein: CASSRDRFSSNEKLFF.

The rearrangement joins TRBV7-2 to TRBJ2-7; D remains ambiguous. This CDR3 region has 14 residues. V was clipped by 4 bases and J by 7 bases, with 17 bases between them. Germline V gene sequence: CDR1 SGHTA, CDR2 FQGNSA. The CDR3 coding sequence is TGTGCCAGCAGCTCGGCTCCGGACCGAAATGAGCAGTACTTC. It translates to CASSSAPDRNEQYF.

J is TRBJ2-1 and V is TRBV20-1, with TRBD2 identical over 14 bases. CDR3 length: 16 amino acids. Germline CDR1 and CDR2: DFQATT and SNEGSKA (reference sequence). Unmatched junction bases numbered 4, after V lost 6 bases and J lost 0 bases. The CDR3 is CSAEGLAGGSYNEQFF. CDR3 nucleotides: TGCAGTGCAGAAGGACTAGCGGGGGGCTCCTACAATGAGCAGTTCTTC.

The chain employs TRBV7-9 and TRBJ2-7; 9 bases agree with TRBD2. There are 15 residues in the CDR3. With V trimmed by 7 bases and J by 2 bases, 9 bases remained unmatched. Germline assignment: CDR1 SEHNR and CDR2 FQNEAQ (reference sequence). This chain's CDR3 is CASTPQSGRPYEQYF. In DNA form, the CDR3 reads TGTGCCAGCACCCCGCAAAGCGGGAGGCCCTACGAGCAGTACTTC.

This clonotype was seen ten or more times. The chain combines TRBV6-5 with TRBJ2-1, with TRBD2 matching over 14 bases. The V gene end was trimmed by 0 bases and the J gene end by 8 bases; junction bases not matched to a gene: 6. CDR1 and CDR2 (germline): MNHEY, SVGAGI. The CDR3 extends over 17 amino acids. This CDR3 reads CASSYSLGLAGEDEQFF. The CDR3 nucleotides read TGTGCCAGCAGTTACTCGCTGGGACTAGCGGGAGAGGATGAGCAGTTCTTC.

The chain combines TRBV9 with TRBJ2-7; tentative D call: TRBD2 (6 bases). This CDR3 is built from 13 residues. V dropped 0 bases and J dropped 6 bases, with 10 bases sitting between them. Germline CDR1 is SGDLS and CDR2 is YYNGEE. The DNA for the CDR3 is TGTGCCAGCAGCGTAGCGGGAGCTGGCGAGCAGTACTTC. Translated: CASSVAGAGEQYF.

This clonotype was observed a few times. J is TRBJ2-3 and V is TRBV6-2 or TRBV6-3; 7 bases are shared with TRBD1. The germline V gene encodes CDR1 MNHEY and CDR2 SVGEGT. This CDR3 is 16 amino acids long. Trimming removed 5 bases from V and 2 bases from J; junction bases left unmatched: 10. CDR3 protein: CASSDTGATLTDTQYF. DNA of the CDR3: TGTGCCAGCAGTGACACAGGGGCGACGCTCACAGATACGCAGTATTTT.

This clonotype occurred many times. The chain is built from TRBV7-9 and TRBJ2-4, with D unresolved. Looked up from germline, CDR1 is SEHNR and CDR2 is FQNEAQ (reference sequence). V lost 2 bases to trimming and J lost 0 bases, with 11 bases between them. CDR3 size: 16 residues. The CDR3 protein is CASSLHSSIAKNIQYF. The CDR3 region has the DNA TGTGCCAGCAGCTTACACAGCAGCATAGCCAAAAACATTCAGTACTTC.

This clonotype was seen a few times. The rearrangement uses TRBV2 and TRBJ2-5; TRBD2 is a possible D gene (6 bases). With 8 bases removed from V and 0 bases from J, the gap between germline ends came to 16 bases. The germline CDR1 and CDR2 sequences are SNHLY and FYNNEI. CDR3 length: 15 amino acids. CDR3 sequence (DNA): TGTGCCAGCCTGAAGCGGGTGGCGTACCAAGAGACCCAGTACTTC. This translates into CASLKRVAYQETQYF.

In the case of this clonotype: One end of the junction fails to match germline, which may point to a read error. This chain connects TRBV19 to TRBJ2-7; D not certain. This CDR3 comprises 11 residues. CDR1 is LNHDA and CDR2 is SQIVND in the germline V gene (reference sequence). CDR3 loop: CASSSNYEQDF. Written as DNA, the CDR3 is TGTGCCAGTAGTTCCAACTACGAGCAGGACTTC.